There are a few counts of the clone carrying this T cell receptor beta chain. TCRdb called the 5' RACE reads again in MiXCR, with one record for every CDR3 protein. Of about 550,000 distinct CDR3 sequences listed, roughly a fifth are singletons. The data originate from a study of T cells after yellow fever vaccination. The CDR3 has 17 residues. CDR1 and CDR2 (germline): DFQATT, SNEGSKA (reference sequence). J gave up 3 bases and V 0 bases, and 7 bases lay outside the gene matches. The sequenced sample was PBMCs, obtained 15 days after the yellow fever booster vaccination. The origin of this receptor is a man aged 25 to 45 who received the YFV17D yellow fever vaccine. The chain has TRBV20-1 and TRBJ2-7, with TRBD2 identical over 14 bases. The CDR3 DNA follows: TGCAGTGCTAGAGATGGACTAGCGGGAGGCGCGAGCTACGAGCAGTACTTC. Translation: CSARDGLAGGASYEQYF.